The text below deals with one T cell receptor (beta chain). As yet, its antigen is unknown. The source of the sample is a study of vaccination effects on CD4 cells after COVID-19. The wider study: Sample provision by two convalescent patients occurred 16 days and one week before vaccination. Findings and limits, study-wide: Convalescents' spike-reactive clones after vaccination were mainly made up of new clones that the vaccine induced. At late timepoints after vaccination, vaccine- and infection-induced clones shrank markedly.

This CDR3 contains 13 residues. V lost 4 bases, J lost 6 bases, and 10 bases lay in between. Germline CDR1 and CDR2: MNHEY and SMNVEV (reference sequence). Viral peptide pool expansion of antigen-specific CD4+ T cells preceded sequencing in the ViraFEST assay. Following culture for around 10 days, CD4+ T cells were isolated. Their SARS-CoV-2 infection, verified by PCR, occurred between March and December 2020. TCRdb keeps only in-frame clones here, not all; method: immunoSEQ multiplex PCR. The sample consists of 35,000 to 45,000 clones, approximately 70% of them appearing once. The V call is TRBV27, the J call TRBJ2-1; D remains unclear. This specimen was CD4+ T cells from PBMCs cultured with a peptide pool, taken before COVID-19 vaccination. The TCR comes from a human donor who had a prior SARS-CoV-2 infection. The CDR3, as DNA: TGTGCCAGCAGTTCCCACTTAGTCAATGAGCAGTTCTTC. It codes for CASSSHLVNEQFF.